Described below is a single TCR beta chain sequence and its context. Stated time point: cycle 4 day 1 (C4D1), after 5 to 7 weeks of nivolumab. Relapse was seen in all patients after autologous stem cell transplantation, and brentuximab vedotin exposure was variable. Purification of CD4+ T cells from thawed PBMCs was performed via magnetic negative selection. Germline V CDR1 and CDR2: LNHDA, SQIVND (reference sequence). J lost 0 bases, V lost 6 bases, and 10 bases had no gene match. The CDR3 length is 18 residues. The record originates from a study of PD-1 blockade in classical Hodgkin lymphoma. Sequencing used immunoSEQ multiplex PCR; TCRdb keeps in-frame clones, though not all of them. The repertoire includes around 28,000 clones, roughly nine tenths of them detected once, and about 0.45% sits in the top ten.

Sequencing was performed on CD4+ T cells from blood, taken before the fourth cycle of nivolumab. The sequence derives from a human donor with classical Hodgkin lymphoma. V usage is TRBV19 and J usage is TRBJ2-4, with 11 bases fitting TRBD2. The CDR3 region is CASSLLAGGLIAKNIQYF. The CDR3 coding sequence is TGTGCCAGTAGCCTCCTAGCGGGAGGACTAATAGCCAAAAACATTCAGTACTTC.